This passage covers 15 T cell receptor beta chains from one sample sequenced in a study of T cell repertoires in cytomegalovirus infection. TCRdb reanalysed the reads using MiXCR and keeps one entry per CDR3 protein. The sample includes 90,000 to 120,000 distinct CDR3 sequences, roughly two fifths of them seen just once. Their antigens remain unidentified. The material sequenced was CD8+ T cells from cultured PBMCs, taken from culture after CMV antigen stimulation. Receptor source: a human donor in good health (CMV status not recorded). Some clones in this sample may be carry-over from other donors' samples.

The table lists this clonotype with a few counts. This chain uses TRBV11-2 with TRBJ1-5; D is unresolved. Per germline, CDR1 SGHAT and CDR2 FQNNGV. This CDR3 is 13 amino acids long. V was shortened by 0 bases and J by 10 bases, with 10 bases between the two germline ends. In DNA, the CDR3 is TGTGCCAGCAGCTTAGAGGGGTCTGCTCCCCAGCATTTT. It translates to CASSLEGSAPQHF.

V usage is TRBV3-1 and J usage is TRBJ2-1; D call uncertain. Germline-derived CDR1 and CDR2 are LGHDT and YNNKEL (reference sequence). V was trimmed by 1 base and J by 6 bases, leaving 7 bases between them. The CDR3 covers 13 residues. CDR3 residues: CASSQGKLNEQFF. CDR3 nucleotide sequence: TGTGCCAGCAGCCAAGGGAAGCTCAATGAGCAGTTCTTC.

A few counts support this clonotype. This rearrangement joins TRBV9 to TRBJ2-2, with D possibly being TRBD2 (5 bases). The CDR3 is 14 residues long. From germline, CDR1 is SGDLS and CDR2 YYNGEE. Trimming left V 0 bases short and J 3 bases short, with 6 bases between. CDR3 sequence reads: CASSVEGDTGELFF. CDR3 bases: TGTGCCAGCAGCGTAGAGGGAGACACCGGGGAGCTGTTTTTT. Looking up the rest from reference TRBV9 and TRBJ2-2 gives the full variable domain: DSGVTQTPKHLITATGQRVTLRCSPRSGDLSVYWYQQSLDQGLQFLIQYYNGEERAKGNILERFSAQQFPDLHSELNLSSLELGDSALYFCASSVEGDTGELFFGEGSRLTVL.

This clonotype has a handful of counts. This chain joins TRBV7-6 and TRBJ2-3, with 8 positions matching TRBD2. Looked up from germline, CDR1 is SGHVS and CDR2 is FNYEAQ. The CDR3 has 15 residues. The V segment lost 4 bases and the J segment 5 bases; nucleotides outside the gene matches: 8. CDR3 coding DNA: TGTGCCAGCAGCTCCCTGGGACTAGTTGTAGATACGCAGTATTTT. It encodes CASSSLGLVVDTQYF.

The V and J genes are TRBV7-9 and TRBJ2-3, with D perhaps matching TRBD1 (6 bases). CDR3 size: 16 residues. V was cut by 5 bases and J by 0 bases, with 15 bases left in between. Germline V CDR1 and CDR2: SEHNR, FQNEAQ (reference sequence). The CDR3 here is CASSPTGYSSTDTQYF. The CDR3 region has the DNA TGTGCCAGCAGCCCTACAGGGTACTCTAGCACAGATACGCAGTATTTT.

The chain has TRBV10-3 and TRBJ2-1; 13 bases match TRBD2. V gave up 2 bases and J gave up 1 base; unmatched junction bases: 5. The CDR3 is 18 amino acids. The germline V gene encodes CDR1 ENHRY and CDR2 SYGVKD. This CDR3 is CAISETGTSGTSYNEQFF. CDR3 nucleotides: TGTGCCATCAGTGAGACCGGGACTAGCGGGACTTCCTACAATGAGCAGTTCTTC.

CDR3 region: CATQDRQRGDGELFF. The CDR3 nucleotides are TGTGCCACACAAGACAGGCAGCGGGGTGACGGGGAGCTGTTTTTT. This chain links TRBV7-9 with TRBJ2-2; D is possibly TRBD2 (7 bases). This CDR3 contains 15 residues. Trimming left V 10 bases short and J 7 bases short, with 22 bases between. Germline CDR1 and CDR2: SEHNR and FQNEAQ (reference sequence).

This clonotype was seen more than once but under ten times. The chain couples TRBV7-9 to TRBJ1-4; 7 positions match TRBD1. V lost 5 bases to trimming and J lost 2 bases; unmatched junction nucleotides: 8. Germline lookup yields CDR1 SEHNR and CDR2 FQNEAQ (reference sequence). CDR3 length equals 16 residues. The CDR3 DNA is TGTGCCAGCAGCACCAACAGGGGTTCGACTAATGAAAAACTGTTTTTT. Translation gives CASSTNRGSTNEKLFF. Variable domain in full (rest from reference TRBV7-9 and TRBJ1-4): DTGVSQNPRHKITKRGQNVTFRCDPISEHNRLYWYRQTLGQGPEFLTYFQNEAQLEKSRLLSDRFSAERPKGSFSTLEIQRTEQGDSAMYLCASSTNRGSTNEKLFFGSGTQLSVL.

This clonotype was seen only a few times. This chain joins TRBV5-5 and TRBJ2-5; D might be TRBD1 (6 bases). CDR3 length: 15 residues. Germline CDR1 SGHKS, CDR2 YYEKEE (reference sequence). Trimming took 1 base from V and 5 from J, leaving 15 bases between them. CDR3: CASSLSQGSLETQYF. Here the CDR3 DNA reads TGTGCCAGCAGCTTGTCGCAGGGGAGTTTGGAGACCCAGTACTTC.

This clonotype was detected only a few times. CDR3 DNA: TGTGCCAGCGGGGTCGGGGGGACCTCTGGGGCCAACGTCCTGACTTTC. It is translated as CASGVGGTSGANVLTF. This chain uses TRBV28 with TRBJ2-6, with TRBD2 matching over 7 bases. The CDR3 totals 16 residues. After removal of 8 bases from V and 0 bases from J, the junction contained 7 bases not matched to a gene. From germline, CDR1 is MDHEN and CDR2 SYDVKM.

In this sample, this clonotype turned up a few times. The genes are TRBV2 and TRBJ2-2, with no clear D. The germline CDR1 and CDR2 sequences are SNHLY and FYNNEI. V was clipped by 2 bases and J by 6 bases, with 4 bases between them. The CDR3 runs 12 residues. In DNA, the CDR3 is TGTGCCAGCAGTGAAAGCGCCGGGGAGCTGTTTTTT. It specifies CASSESAGELFF.

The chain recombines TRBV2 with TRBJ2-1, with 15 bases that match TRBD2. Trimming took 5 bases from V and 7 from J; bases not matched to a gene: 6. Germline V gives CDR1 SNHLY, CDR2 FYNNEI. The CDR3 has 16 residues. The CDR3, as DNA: TGTGCCAGCAGTTCTCCCGGGACTAGCGGGGGGAATGAGCAGTTCTTC. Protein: CASSSPGTSGGNEQFF.

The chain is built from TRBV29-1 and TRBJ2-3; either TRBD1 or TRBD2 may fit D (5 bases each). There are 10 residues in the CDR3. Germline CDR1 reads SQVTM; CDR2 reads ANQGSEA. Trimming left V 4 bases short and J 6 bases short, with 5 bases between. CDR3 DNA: TGCAGCGTTGGGGGGGATACGCAGTATTTT. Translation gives CSVGGDTQYF.

CDR3 coding DNA: TGTGCCAGCAGTTTTAGTGTAGGGTCGAGCTCTGGGGCCAACGTCCTGACTTTC. Encoded protein: CASSFSVGSSSGANVLTF. J is TRBJ2-6 and V is TRBV12-3 or TRBV12-4; D call uncertain. Trimming removed 3 bases at V and 0 bases at J, with 15 bases between. The CDR3 length is 18 residues.

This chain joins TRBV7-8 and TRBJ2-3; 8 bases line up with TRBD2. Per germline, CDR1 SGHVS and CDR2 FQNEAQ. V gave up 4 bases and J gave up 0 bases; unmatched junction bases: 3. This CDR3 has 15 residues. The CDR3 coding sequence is TGTGCCAGCAGCTCGATAGCGGGGAGCACAGATACGCAGTATTTT. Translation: CASSSIAGSTDTQYF.